The clone carrying this TCR beta chain was counted only a few times. Before being chosen for sequencing, patients had shown CD8+CD57+ cell expansion by flow cytometry. The CDR3 is made up of 15 amino acids. The germline CDR1 and CDR2 sequences are SEHNR and FQNEAQ (reference sequence). Deletions cut 5 bases from V and 5 bases from J, with 18 bases between. These data come from a study of CD8+CD57+ T cells in acquired aplastic anemia. Profiling that covered TCR beta VDJ and CDR3 relied on genomic DNA as its template. TCRdb re-derived calls from the reads in MiXCR, one entry per CDR3 protein. The repertoire holds about 150,000 distinct CDR3 sequences, roughly 54% seen once, with roughly 12% in the top ten.

Source material: sorted CD4+, CD8+, or CD8+CD57+ T cells (not recorded which) from PBMCs. The rearrangement joins TRBV7-9 to TRBJ2-5, with a possible D match to TRBD1 (5 bases). The receptor was isolated from a human donor with aplastic anemia. The CDR3 loop is CASSVAAGIRETQYF. In DNA, the CDR3 is TGTGCCAGCAGCGTCGCGGCAGGGATCCGTGAGACCCAGTACTTC.